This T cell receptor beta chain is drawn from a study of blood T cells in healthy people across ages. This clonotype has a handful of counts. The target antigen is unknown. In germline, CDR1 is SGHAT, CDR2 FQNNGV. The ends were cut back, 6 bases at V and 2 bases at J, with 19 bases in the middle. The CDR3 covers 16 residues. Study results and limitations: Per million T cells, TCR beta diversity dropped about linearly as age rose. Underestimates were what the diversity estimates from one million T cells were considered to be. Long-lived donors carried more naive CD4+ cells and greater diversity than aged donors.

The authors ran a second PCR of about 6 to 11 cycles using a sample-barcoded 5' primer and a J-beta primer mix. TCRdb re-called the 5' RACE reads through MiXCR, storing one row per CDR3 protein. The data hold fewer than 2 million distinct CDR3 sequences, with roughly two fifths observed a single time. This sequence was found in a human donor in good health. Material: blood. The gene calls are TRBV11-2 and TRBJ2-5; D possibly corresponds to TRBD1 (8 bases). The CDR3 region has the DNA TGTGCCAGCAGTCGGGGGGACAGGCCGACACAAGAGACCCAGTACTTC. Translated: CASSRGDRPTQETQYF.